The present entry profiles one T cell receptor beta chain with its context. The antigen remains unidentified. This record belongs to a study of shared clonotypes between healthy human individuals. Study-wide points: The authors expected sequencing depth to affect clonotype sharing among donors.

TCRdb's copy holds only in-frame clones and misses some; the assay was immunoSEQ multiplex PCR. The sample has hundreds of thousands of clones; 70% to 80% are singletons. The sample comprised PBMCs. The TCR was taken from a woman aged 40 to 55 in good health. Some clones in this sample may be carry-over from other donors' samples.

The CDR3 region is CASSDMGNSGNTIYF. The CDR3 nucleotides read TGTGCCAGCAGTGATATGGGGAATTCTGGAAACACCATATATTTT. The chain joins TRBV2 to TRBJ1-3; D is undetermined. The germline CDR1 and CDR2 sequences are SNHLY and FYNNEI. This CDR3 is 15 amino acids long. V gave up 3 bases and J gave up 1 base, with 10 bases separating them.